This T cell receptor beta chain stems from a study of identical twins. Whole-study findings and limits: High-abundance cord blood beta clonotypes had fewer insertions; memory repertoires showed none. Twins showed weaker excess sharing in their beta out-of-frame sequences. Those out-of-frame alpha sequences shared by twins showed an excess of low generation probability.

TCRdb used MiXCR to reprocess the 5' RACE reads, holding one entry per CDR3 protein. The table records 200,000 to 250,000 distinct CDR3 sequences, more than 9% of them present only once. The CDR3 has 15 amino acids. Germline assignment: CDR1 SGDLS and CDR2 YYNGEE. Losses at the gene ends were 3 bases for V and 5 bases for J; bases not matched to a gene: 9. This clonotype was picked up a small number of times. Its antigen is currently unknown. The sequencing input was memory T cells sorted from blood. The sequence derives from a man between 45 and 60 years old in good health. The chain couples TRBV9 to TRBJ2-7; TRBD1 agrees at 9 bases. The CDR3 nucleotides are TGTGCCAGCAGCGAGAGGACAGGGGAGGTAGACGAGCAGTACTTC. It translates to CASSERTGEVDEQYF.